Below, one T cell receptor (beta chain) is given with its context. Its antigen is not known. Some clones are missing from TCRdb's copy, which holds only in-frame ones; the method was immunoSEQ multiplex PCR. Seen here are 50,000 to 85,000 clones, about 85% observed once, and the top ten hold around 2%. Exclusion of a patient followed from autoimmune disease history or systemic immunosuppression. The source of the sample is a study of OX40 agonist ivuxolimab in advanced cancers. The overall study: Patients were dosed intravenously with ivuxolimab at 0.01 to 10 mg/kg every 2 weeks. Under the entry rules, prior anti-PD-1, anti-PD-L1 or anti-CTLA-4 therapy was allowed, and less than 50% had some.

V was cut by 3 bases and J by 0 bases, with 18 bases left in between. From germline, CDR1 is LNHDA and CDR2 SQIVND (reference sequence). The CDR3 loop spans 18 amino acids. General observations from the study: Doses of 0.1 to 3.0 mg/kg were accompanied by clonal expansion of CD4+ and CD8+ blood T cells by week 6.

This sample comprised CD4+ or CD8+ T cells sorted from blood, obtained in a trial of the OX40 agonist ivuxolimab. The rearrangement links TRBV19 to TRBJ1-5, with a possible D match to TRBD1 (6 bases). The sequence was collected from an adult with an advanced solid tumor such as melanoma, head and neck, liver or kidney cancer. The CDR3 DNA reads as TGTGCCAGTAGTATGCCATCACAGGGATCCCGTAGCAATCAGCCCCAGCATTTT. This encodes CASSMPSQGSRSNQPQHF. Full variable domain (remainder filled in from reference TRBV19 and TRBJ1-5): DGGITQSPKYLFRKEGQNVTLSCEQNLNHDAMYWYRQDPGQGLRLIYYSQIVNDFQKGDIAEGYSVSREKKESFPLTVTSAQKNPTAFYLCASSMPSQGSRSNQPQHFGDGTRLSIL.